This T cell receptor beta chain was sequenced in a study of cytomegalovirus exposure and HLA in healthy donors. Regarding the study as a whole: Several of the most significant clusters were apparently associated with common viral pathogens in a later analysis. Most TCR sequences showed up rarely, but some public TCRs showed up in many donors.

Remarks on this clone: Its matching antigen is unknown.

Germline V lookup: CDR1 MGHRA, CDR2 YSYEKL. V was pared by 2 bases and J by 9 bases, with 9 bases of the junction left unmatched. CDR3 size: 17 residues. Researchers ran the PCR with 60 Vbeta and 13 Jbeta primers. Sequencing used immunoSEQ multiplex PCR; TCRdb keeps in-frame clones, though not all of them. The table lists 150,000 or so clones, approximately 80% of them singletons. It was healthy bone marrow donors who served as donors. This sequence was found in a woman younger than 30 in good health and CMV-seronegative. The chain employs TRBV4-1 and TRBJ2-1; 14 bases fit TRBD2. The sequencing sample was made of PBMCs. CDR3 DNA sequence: TGCGCCAGCAGCCAAAGACTAGCGGGAGGGCCCCGGGTTGAGCAGTTCTTC. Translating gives CASSQRLAGGPRVEQFF.